Listed below are T cell receptor beta chains from one sample, sequenced in a study of shared clonotypes between healthy human individuals. Repertoires were generated with immunoSEQ multiplex PCR, while TCRdb's copy carries only in-frame clones and drops some. This repertoire shows a few million clones, almost 96% found once; its top ten account for less than 0.15%. Material: naive CD4+ T cells sorted from blood. The receptors here all came from a young man in good health. Both conserved end residues are part of each CDR3. The order of the fields is D gene, clone size, V gene, CDR3 length, J gene, CDR3 DNA, CDR3 protein. The D gene is left open where the match is weak. Size is omitted from some rows. Given values are once, few, many or a class for expanded clones.

NA	NA	TRBV15	13	TRBJ1-1	TGTGCCACCAGCAGAGAATCTAGCACTGAAGCTTTCTTT	CATSRESSTEAFF
NA	NA	TRBV18	14	TRBJ1-1	TGTGCCAGCTCACCAGGGCAGGCGAACACTGAAGCTTTCTTT	CASSPGQANTEAFF
NA	NA	TRBV20-1	11	TRBJ2-7	TGCAGTGCGACCGGGACTTACGAGCAGTACTTC	CSATGTYEQYF
TRBD1	NA	TRBV9	18	TRBJ1-2	TGTGCCAGCAGCGTGACCGGGACAGGGGACCGGGGGTACTATGGCTACACCTTC	CASSVTGTGDRGYYGYTF
NA	NA	TRBV7-2	15	TRBJ1-6	TGTGCCAGCAGCTTATCCCAGGGGTCCAATTCACCCCTCCACTTT	CASSLSQGSNSPLHF
NA	once	TRBV11-1	15	TRBJ2-5	TGTGCCAGCAGCTTAGAACGGGGGGCCAAGTCGGCTCAGTACTTC	CASSLERGAKSAQYF
NA	NA	TRBV5-1	14	TRBJ1-1	TGCGCCAGCAGCTCCAGGGTGATGAACACTGAAGCTTTCTTT	CASSSRVMNTEAFF
NA	few	TRBV9	16	TRBJ1-6	TGTGCCAGCAGCGTAGACGTGAGCTCCTATAATTCACCCCTCCACTTT	CASSVDVSSYNSPLHF
TRBD1	NA	TRBV5-1	18	TRBJ1-2	TGCGCCAGCAGCATCGCCCCCTTCGGACAGGGCAAGTCCTATGGCTACACCTTC	CASSIAPFGQGKSYGYTF
TRBD1	NA	TRBV7-9	17	TRBJ1-2	TGTGCCAGCAGCTCGAACCCGGGACAGGGTCAAAGGGGGGGCTACACCTTC	CASSSNPGQGQRGGYTF
NA	NA	TRBV5-1	14	TRBJ2-7	TGCGCCAGCAGCTTGGGACAGGCCTTCTACGAGCAGTACTTC	CASSLGQAFYEQYF
NA	NA	TRBV6-6	15	TRBJ1-2	TGTGCCAGCAGTGCTACAGGATCATCTGACTATGGCTACACCTTC	CASSATGSSDYGYTF
NA	NA	TRBV7-9	15	TRBJ1-3	TGTGCCAGCAGCTCACTGATGACAGATGGAAACACCATATATTTT	CASSSLMTDGNTIYF
NA	NA	TRBV5-1	15	TRBJ2-3	TGCGCCAGCAGCCCGTCGGTGCATCGCACAGATACGCAGTATTTT	CASSPSVHRTDTQYF
NA	NA	TRBV6-5	15	TRBJ2-7	TGTGCCAGCAGTTTCCGAACAGGAAGACCTACCGAGCAGTACTTC	CASSFRTGRPTEQYF
TRBD2	NA	TRBV5-1	17	TRBJ2-7	TGCGCCAGCAGCTTGGCTTCCCCCAGCGGGAAAGGTTACGAGCAGTACTTC	CASSLASPSGKGYEQYF
TRBD2	NA	TRBV4-2	18	TRBJ2-2	TGTGCCAGCAGCCAAGAGCCTAGCGGGGGGCTTAGCACCGGGGAGCTGTTTTTT	CASSQEPSGGLSTGELFF
TRBD2	NA	TRBV7-7	19	TRBJ2-5	TGTGCTAGCAGCCCGGGACTAGCGGGAGAGTGGACCCAAACGGAGACCCAGTACTTC	CASSPGLAGEWTQTETQYF